This entry lists 29 T cell receptor beta chains sequenced from one sample in a study of brain T cells in children with intractable seizures. TCRdb keeps only in-frame clones here, not all; method: immunoSEQ multiplex PCR. The repertoire holds about 320,000 clones, with over 85% as singletons. Time point: blood from clinic visit 5 months post-surgery; TSC patient then seizure free. The material sequenced was peripheral blood, taken 4 to 5 months after surgery. Receptors were obtained from a boy under two years old with tuberous sclerosis and intractable seizures.

Details on this clone: Other DNA sequences in the sample encode the same CDR3. The V and J genes are TRBV11-3 and TRBJ2-3, with TRBD2 identical over 7 bases. The V segment lost 2 bases and the J segment 2 bases; nucleotides outside the gene matches: 4. The CDR3 covers 15 residues. The germline CDR1 and CDR2 sequences are SGHNT and YENEEA. The CDR3 coding sequence is TGTGCCAGCAGCTTACGAGCGGGGTACACAGATACGCAGTATTTT. It yields the protein CASSLRAGYTDTQYF.

A note on this clone: This sample includes further DNA sequences coding for the same CDR3. J is TRBJ1-1 and V is TRBV7-9, with D hard to call. Germline CDR1 and CDR2: SEHNR and FQNEAQ (reference sequence). V shed 4 bases and J shed 5 bases, with 8 bases lying between them. CDR3 size: 12 residues. DNA of the CDR3: TGTGCCAGCAGCTCTTGGGGAACTGAAGCTTTCTTT. Translating gives CASSSWGTEAFF.

The chain is built from TRBV6-5 and TRBJ2-3, with D unclear. There are 13 residues in the CDR3. From germline, CDR1 is MNHEY and CDR2 SVGAGI. V gave up 4 bases and J gave up 2 bases, with 7 bases separating them. The CDR3 sequence is CASSLPFTDTQYF. Written as DNA, the CDR3 is TGTGCCAGCAGTTTACCCTTCACAGATACGCAGTATTTT.

V usage is TRBV19 and J usage is TRBJ2-7, with a possible D match to TRBD2 (6 bases). The germline gives CDR1 LNHDA, CDR2 SQIVND (reference sequence). Trimming cost V 9 bases and J 5 bases, with 11 bases left between them. CDR3 length: 11 amino acids. The CDR3 DNA reads as TGTGCCAGCGGGAGTAGAGACGAGCAGTACTTC. Translation: CASGSRDEQYF.

CDR3 protein: CATSNNVIRVIGNTIYF. The CDR3 DNA sequence: TGTGCCACCAGCAACAACGTCATACGGGTGATAGGAAACACCATATATTTT. The rearrangement joins TRBV15 to TRBJ1-3; D is uncertain. This CDR3 contains 17 residues. The germline CDR1 and CDR2 sequences are LNHNV and YYDKDF (reference sequence). Trimming pared 4 bases from V and 4 bases from J, leaving 20 bases between.

The V and J genes are TRBV4-1 and TRBJ1-3; D might be TRBD1 (6 bases). V was clipped by 5 bases and J by 2 bases, with 13 bases between them. In germline, CDR1 is MGHRA, CDR2 YSYEKL. The CDR3 has 15 amino acids. CDR3 loop: CASSGRGLAGNTIYF. CDR3 DNA sequence: TGCGCCAGCAGCGGCCGGGGGCTTGCTGGAAACACCATATATTTT.

The chain couples TRBV11-3 to TRBJ1-1, with D perhaps matching TRBD1 (5 bases). The V and J ends lost 4 bases and 2 bases respectively, with 20 bases between them. Germline loops: CDR1 SGHNT, CDR2 YENEEA. The CDR3 loop spans 17 amino acids. The DNA for the CDR3 is TGTGCCAGCAGCTCCCCCATAGATGGGACTATCAACACTGAAGCTTTCTTT. Encoded protein: CASSSPIDGTINTEAFF.

The rearrangement uses TRBV5-1 and TRBJ1-1; 10 bases align to TRBD1. Per germline, CDR1 SGHRS and CDR2 YFSETQ. V gave up 3 bases and J gave up 0 bases; unmatched junction bases: 5. CDR3 size: 16 residues. The CDR3 here is CASSWGTGVMNTEAFF. CDR3 nucleotides: TGCGCCAGCAGCTGGGGGACAGGGGTGATGAACACTGAAGCTTTCTTT.

The CDR3: CASSWARGRMNTEAFF. The CDR3 DNA follows: TGTGCCAGTAGTTGGGCGAGGGGCCGGATGAACACTGAAGCTTTCTTT. The chain carries TRBV19 and TRBJ1-1, with D possibly TRBD1 on 5 matching bases. The CDR3 is made up of 16 amino acids. Germline V gene data show CDR1 as LNHDA and CDR2 as SQIVND (reference sequence). V was trimmed by 5 bases and J by 0 bases, leaving 16 bases between them.

The rearrangement links TRBV3-1 (or the pseudogene TRBV3-2) to TRBJ1-1; unclear D gene. CDR3 size: 17 residues. V lost 0 bases, J lost 0 bases, and 14 bases lay in between. The V gene's germline CDR1 is LGHDT and CDR2 YNNKEL (reference sequence). The CDR3: CASSQDAGNPMNTEAFF. The CDR3 DNA reads TGTGCCAGCAGCCAAGATGCTGGAAACCCAATGAACACTGAAGCTTTCTTT.

J is TRBJ1-1 and V is TRBV6-6; D ambiguous. The CDR3 is 12 amino acids. Trimming took 7 bases from V and 4 from J, leaving 10 bases between them. Germline V gene lookup returns CDR1 MNHNY and CDR2 SVGAGI (reference sequence). CDR3 protein: CASTWGGTEAFF. Written as DNA, the CDR3 is TGTGCCAGCACCTGGGGTGGCACTGAAGCTTTCTTT.

This clone was observed a few times. The CDR3 loop reads CASSPRMGQYSGNTIYF. The CDR3 DNA sequence: TGTGCCAGCAGCCCCAGAATGGGACAGTACTCTGGAAACACCATATATTTT. The chain employs TRBV7-9 and TRBJ1-3; TRBD1 matches at 7 bases. V gave up 5 bases and J gave up 0 bases; unmatched junction bases: 10. Germline V CDR1 and CDR2: SEHNR, FQNEAQ (reference sequence). This CDR3 comprises 17 residues.

The chain couples TRBV5-5 to TRBJ2-5; no clear D. Germline V CDR1 and CDR2: SGHKS, YYEKEE (reference sequence). The CDR3 consists of 14 residues. V lost 2 bases and J lost 2, with 10 bases in between. DNA for the CDR3: TGTGCCAGCAGCTTTAACCTAGGGCAAGAGACCCAGTACTTC. As protein: CASSFNLGQETQYF.

The V call is TRBV12-3 or TRBV12-4, the J call TRBJ2-6; D is uncertain. The CDR3 sequence is 13 residues long. V gave up 6 bases and J gave up 4 bases, with 7 bases separating them. The chain's CDR3 is CASRSPGANVLTF. The CDR3 DNA is TGTGCCAGCAGGAGTCCCGGGGCCAACGTCCTGACTTTC.

Only one count was recorded for this clone. This chain connects TRBV6-6 to TRBJ2-6, with TRBD1 matching over 8 bases. This CDR3 has 20 amino acids. V dropped 5 bases and J dropped 0; count of bases not matched to a gene: 15. The germline CDR1 and CDR2 sequences are MNHNY and SVGAGI (reference sequence). CDR3 coding DNA: TGTGCCAGCAGTCGCCGGAGAGGGACAGGCTTAACCTCTGGGGCCAACGTCCTGACTTTC. It codes for CASSRRRGTGLTSGANVLTF.

Remarks on this clone: The junction departs from the called germline gene at one end, perhaps through a read error. The chain joins TRBV7-7 to TRBJ2-2, with D perhaps matching TRBD2 (5 bases). CDR1 SSHAT and CDR2 FNYEAQ come from the germline V gene (reference sequence). CDR3 length: 16 amino acids. CDR3 protein: CASSLFGGPNTGELFF. The CDR3, as DNA: TGTGCTAGCAGCTTATTCGGAGGCCCGAACACCGGGGAGCTGTTTTTT.

In DNA form, the CDR3 reads TGTGCCAGCAGTTACTCTTCCCAGAAAGGCTACGAGCAGTACTTC. Its protein product is CASSYSSQKGYEQYF. The chain combines TRBV6-5 with TRBJ2-7; D is unclear. Trimming removed 0 bases at V and 3 bases at J, with 12 bases between. The V gene's germline CDR1 is MNHEY and CDR2 SVGAGI. This CDR3 contains 15 residues.

This clone showed up just once. The chain has TRBV5-1 and TRBJ2-5; TRBD2 is a possible D gene (6 bases). The CDR3 sequence is 15 residues long. Trimming left V 4 bases short and J 4 bases short, with 17 bases between. Germline values: CDR1 SGHRS, CDR2 YFSETQ. The CDR3 DNA follows: TGCGCCAGCAGCCGGACGGGAGAACCGCGAGAGACCCAGTACTTC. Translating gives CASSRTGEPRETQYF.

The rearrangement uses TRBV3-1 (or the pseudogene TRBV3-2) and TRBJ2-4; tentative D call: TRBD2 (6 bases). Trimming shortened V by 1 base and J by 0 bases, and 13 bases separated the two germline ends. This CDR3 contains 17 residues. CDR1 LGHDT and CDR2 YNNKEL come from the germline V gene (reference sequence). CDR3 region: CASSQGGLLLAKNIQYF. The CDR3 DNA reads as TGTGCCAGCAGCCAAGGAGGACTACTCCTAGCCAAAAACATTCAGTACTTC.

This clone was seen only once. The V gene is TRBV24-1, the J gene TRBJ2-3; 8 bases fit TRBD1. CDR3 length: 15 residues. Germline CDR1 reads KGHDR; CDR2 reads SFDVKD. The V and J ends lost 1 base and 4 bases, in that order; junction bases with no gene match: 3. This CDR3 reads CATSDFSQGADTQYF. The CDR3 coding sequence is TGTGCCACCAGTGATTTTTCACAGGGGGCAGATACGCAGTATTTT.

The chain couples TRBV7-2 to TRBJ2-3, with D unclear. The CDR3 totals 14 residues. Trimming took off 4 bases at V and 0 bases at J, with 8 bases between the two ends. The germline gives CDR1 SGHTA, CDR2 FQGNSA. The CDR3 is CASSSDLSTDTQYF. In DNA, the CDR3 is TGTGCCAGCAGCTCCGACCTCAGCACAGATACGCAGTATTTT. Using reference TRBV7-2 and TRBJ2-3 for the parts outside the CDR3, the full variable domain is GAGVSQSPSNKVTEKGKDVELRCDPISGHTALYWYRQSLGQGLEFLIYFQGNSAPDKSGLPSDRFSAERTGGSVSTLTIQRTQQEDSAVYLCASSSDLSTDTQYFGPGTRLTVL.

V usage is TRBV30 and J usage is TRBJ1-1, with D perhaps matching TRBD1 (6 bases). Trimming removed 5 bases at V and 5 bases at J, with 12 bases between. Germline V lookup: CDR1 GTSNPN, CDR2 SVGIG (reference sequence). The CDR3 has 12 residues. The CDR3 DNA is TGTGCCTGGGAACAGGGAAAGACTGAAGCTTTCTTT. Encoded protein: CAWEQGKTEAFF.

The J gene is TRBJ2-7, the V gene TRBV2; a weak D match, TRBD2 (6 bases). This CDR3 contains 14 residues. From germline, CDR1 is SNHLY and CDR2 FYNNEI. V lost 6 bases, J lost 0 bases, and 12 bases lay in between. As DNA, the CDR3 is TGTGCCAGCAGGGACTACCCGAGCTCCTACGAGCAGTACTTC. Its protein product is CASRDYPSSYEQYF.

The chain uses TRBV5-1 and TRBJ2-2; D gene uncertain. V was cut by 0 bases and J by 1 base, with 7 bases left in between. The CDR3 runs 15 residues. From germline, CDR1 is SGHRS and CDR2 YFSETQ. CDR3 region: CASSLASQNTGELFF. CDR3 sequence (DNA): TGCGCCAGCAGCTTGGCCTCGCAGAACACCGGGGAGCTGTTTTTT.

The CDR3 DNA reads TGTGCCAGCAGCCCCCGGACTGTTTACGCGGGTGAGCAGTACTTC. Translation: CASSPRTVYAGEQYF. The genes are TRBV14 and TRBJ2-7; perhaps TRBD2 as D (5 bases). CDR1 and CDR2 from the germline V gene are SGHDN and FVKESK. This CDR3 is 15 amino acids long. V lost 4 bases and J lost 7, with 20 bases in between.

This rearrangement joins TRBV27 to TRBJ1-1; D not certain. The V end was cut by 3 bases, the J end by 1 base, with 6 bases between. The CDR3 is 13 amino acids. Per germline, CDR1 MNHEY and CDR2 SMNVEV (reference sequence). CDR3 protein: CASSFTANTEAFF. CDR3 coding DNA: TGTGCCAGCAGTTTTACCGCGAACACTGAAGCTTTCTTT.

The chain links TRBV23-1 to TRBJ2-5; 8 positions agree with TRBD2. TRBV23-1 is known as an ORF, though its function is uncertain. J lost 3 bases, V lost 0 bases, and 15 bases had no gene match. CDR3 size: 19 residues. The DNA of the CDR3 is TGCGCCAGCAGTCAATCCCACCTACCGATTCGGGGGGGCAAAGAGACCCAGTACTTC. This sequence encodes CASSQSHLPIRGGKETQYF.

Here the CDR3 DNA reads TGTGCCAGCAGTGAAGGTAACAGGGGAAGCACTGAAGCTTTCTTT. Its translation is CASSEGNRGSTEAFF. This chain connects TRBV2 to TRBJ1-1; 7 positions match TRBD1. Germline V gene sequence: CDR1 SNHLY, CDR2 FYNNEI. There are 15 residues in the CDR3. V gave up 1 base and J gave up 4 bases; unmatched junction bases: 6.

V is TRBV30 and J is TRBJ1-3; D remains unclear. The CDR3 consists of 12 residues. Trimming stripped 4 bases from V and 0 bases from J, with 4 bases between. Germline values: CDR1 GTSNPN, CDR2 SVGIG (reference sequence). The CDR3 here is CAWTRSGNTIYF. The CDR3 nucleotides are TGTGCCTGGACCCGCTCTGGAAACACCATATATTTT.